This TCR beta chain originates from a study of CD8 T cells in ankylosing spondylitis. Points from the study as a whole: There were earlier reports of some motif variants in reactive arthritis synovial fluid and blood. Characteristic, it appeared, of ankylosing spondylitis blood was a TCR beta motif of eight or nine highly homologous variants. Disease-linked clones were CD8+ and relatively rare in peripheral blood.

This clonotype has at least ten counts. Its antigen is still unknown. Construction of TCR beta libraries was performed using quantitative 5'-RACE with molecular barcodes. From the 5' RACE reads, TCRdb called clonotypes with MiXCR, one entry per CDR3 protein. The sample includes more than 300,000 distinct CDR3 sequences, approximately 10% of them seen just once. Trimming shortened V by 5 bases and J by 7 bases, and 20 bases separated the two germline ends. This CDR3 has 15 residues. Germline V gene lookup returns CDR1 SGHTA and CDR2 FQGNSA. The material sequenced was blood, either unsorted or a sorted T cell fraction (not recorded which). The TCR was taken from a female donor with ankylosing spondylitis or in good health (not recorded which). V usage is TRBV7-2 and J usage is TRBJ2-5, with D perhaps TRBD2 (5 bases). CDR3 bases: TGTGCCAGCAGCGGACGGACTGGAGGTCGGGTGACCCAGTACTTC. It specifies CASSGRTGGRVTQYF.